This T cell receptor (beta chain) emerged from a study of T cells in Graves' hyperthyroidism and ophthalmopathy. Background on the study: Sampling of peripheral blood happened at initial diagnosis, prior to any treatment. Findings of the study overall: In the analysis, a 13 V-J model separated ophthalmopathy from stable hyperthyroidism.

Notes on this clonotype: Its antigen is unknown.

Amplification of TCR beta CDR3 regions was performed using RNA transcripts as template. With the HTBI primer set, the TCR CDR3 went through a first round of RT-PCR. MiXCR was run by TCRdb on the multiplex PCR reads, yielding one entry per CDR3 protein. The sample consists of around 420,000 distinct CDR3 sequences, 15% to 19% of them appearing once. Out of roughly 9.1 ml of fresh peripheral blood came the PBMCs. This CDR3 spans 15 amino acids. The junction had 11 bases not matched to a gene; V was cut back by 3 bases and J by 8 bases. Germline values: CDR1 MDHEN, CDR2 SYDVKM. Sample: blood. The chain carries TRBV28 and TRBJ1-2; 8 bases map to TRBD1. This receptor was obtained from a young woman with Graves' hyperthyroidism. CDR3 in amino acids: CASSFMQGARGGYTF. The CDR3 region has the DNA TGTGCCAGCAGTTTTATGCAGGGGGCTCGAGGAGGCTACACCTTC.